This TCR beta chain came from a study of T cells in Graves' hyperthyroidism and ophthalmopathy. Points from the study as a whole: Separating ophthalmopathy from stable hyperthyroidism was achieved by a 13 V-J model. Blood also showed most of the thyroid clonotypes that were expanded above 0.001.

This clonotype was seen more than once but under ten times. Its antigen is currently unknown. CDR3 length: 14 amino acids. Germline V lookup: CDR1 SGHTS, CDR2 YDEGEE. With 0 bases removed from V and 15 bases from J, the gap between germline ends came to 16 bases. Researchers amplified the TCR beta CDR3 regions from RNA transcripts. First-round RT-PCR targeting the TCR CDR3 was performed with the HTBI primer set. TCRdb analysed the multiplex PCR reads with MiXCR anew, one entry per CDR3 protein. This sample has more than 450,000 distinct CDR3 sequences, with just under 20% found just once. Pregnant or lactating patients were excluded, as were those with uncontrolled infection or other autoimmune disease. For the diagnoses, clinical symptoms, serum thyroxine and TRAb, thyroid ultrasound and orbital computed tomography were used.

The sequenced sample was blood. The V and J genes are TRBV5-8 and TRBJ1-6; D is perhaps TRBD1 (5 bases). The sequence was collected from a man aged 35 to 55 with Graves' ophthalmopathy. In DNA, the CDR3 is TGTGCCAGCAGCTTGGGAGTTGGAGGGGCCCTCCTCCACTTT. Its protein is CASSLGVGGALLHF.